The rows below give T cell receptor beta chains drawn from one sample of a study of tumor-infiltrating lymphocytes in localized non-small cell lung cancer. Some clones are missing from TCRdb's copy, which holds only in-frame ones; the method was immunoSEQ multiplex PCR. The sample yields 12,000 or so clones, about nine tenths seen once. Sequencing was done on a sample of lung tumor tissue. These receptors were taken from a human donor with non-small cell lung cancer. The CDR3 runs from the conserved cysteine through the conserved F or W.

J | V | CDR3
TRBJ2-7 | TRBV9 | CASSVGQGTYEQYF
TRBJ2-5 | TRBV5-1 | CASSWGQGAWTQYF
TRBJ2-1 | TRBV7-6 | CASSQTGTSGYNEQFF
TRBJ1-2 | TRBV25-1 | CASSSDSYYGYTF
TRBJ2-4 | TRBV23-1 | CASTPRKLYVSLAKNIQYF
TRBJ1-2 | TRBV28 | CASSSGDNNYGYTF
TRBJ2-5 | TRBV13 | CASSDRGLIQETQYF
TRBJ2-2 | TRBV19 | CASSPHRGTGGSGELFF
TRBJ2-5 | TRBV5-4 | CASSRAELAGGTQYF
TRBJ1-4 | TRBV4-1 | CASSRTGLLENEKLFF
TRBJ2-2 | TRBV19 | CASTTAGPGELFF
TRBJ2-4 | TRBV6-1 | CASSEDRGGSINIQYF
TRBJ2-3 | TRBV6-1 | CASSEASTSGPGTDTQYF
TRBJ1-2 | TRBV29-1 | CSVLDSGGTYGYTF
TRBJ2-7 | TRBV5-5 | CASSHSGPGYEQYF
TRBJ1-2 | TRBV7-9 | CASSASNYGYTF
TRBJ2-3 | TRBV27 | CASKKGDTQYF
TRBJ2-2 | TRBV2 | CASSAELAVPNTGELFF
TRBJ1-1 | TRBV10-3 | CAGNPEDTEAFF
TRBJ1-5 | TRBV10-3 | CAISDGRDQPQHF
TRBJ1-2 | TRBV6-1 | CATRTGDTNYGYTF
TRBJ1-2 | TRBV14 | CASSQAVPGQGSNYGYTF
TRBJ2-5 | TRBV2 | CASSEWTGGAETQYF
TRBJ2-1 | TRBV7-6 | CASSPPREGPRNEQFF
TRBJ2-3 | TRBV7-8 | CASSLKAGAVGTDTQYF
TRBJ2-3 | TRBV28 | CASSRTDTQYF
TRBJ2-2 | TRBV30 | CAWSVPRENTGELFF
TRBJ2-1 | TRBV18 | CASSPVGLGHEQFF
TRBJ2-7 | TRBV6-1 | CASREPGLAVGQQYF
TRBJ2-7 | TRBV28 | CASSPWLVGEQYF
TRBJ2-2 | TRBV11-2 | CASSEGRNTGELFF
TRBJ2-2 | TRBV6-5 | CASSYVLGGTGELFF
TRBJ1-2 | TRBV6-1 | CASTQGRGRLYGYTF
TRBJ2-3 | TRBV2 | CASRGTGVTDTQYF
TRBJ2-1 | TRBV5-1 | CASSFGRGGYNEQFF
TRBJ2-3 | TRBV6-5 | CASSRDRDTQYF